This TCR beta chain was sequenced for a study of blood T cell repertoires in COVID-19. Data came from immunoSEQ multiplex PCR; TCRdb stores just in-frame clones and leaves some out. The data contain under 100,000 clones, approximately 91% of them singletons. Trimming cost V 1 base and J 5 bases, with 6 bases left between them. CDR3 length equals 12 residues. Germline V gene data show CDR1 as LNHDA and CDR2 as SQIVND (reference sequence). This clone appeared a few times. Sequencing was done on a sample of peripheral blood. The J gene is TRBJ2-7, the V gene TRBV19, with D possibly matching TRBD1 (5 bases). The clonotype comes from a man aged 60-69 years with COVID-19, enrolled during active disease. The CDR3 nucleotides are TGTGCCAGTAGTATAGGGGGCCACGAGCAGTACTTC. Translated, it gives CASSIGGHEQYF.